The present TCR beta chain was sequenced within a study of early T cells in non-severe SARS-CoV-2 infection. This clonotype was detected ten times or more. The TCR library protocol was used to attach unique molecular identifiers. These identifiers were attached to individual cDNA molecules. TCRdb reprocessed the 5' RACE reads via MiXCR and lists one record per CDR3 protein. The table shows just under 65,000 distinct CDR3 sequences, with almost 9% occurring only once. V trimming: 3 bases; J trimming: 7 bases; junction bases outside the gene matches: 8. There are 15 residues in the CDR3. In germline, CDR1 is DFQATT, CDR2 SNEGSKA (reference sequence).

The specimen was whole blood, collected at baseline. The sequence was obtained from an adult who was a healthcare worker with PCR-confirmed SARS-CoV-2 infection or an uninfected control (not recorded which). The chain has TRBV20-1 and TRBJ2-1; 11 bases match TRBD2. The CDR3 DNA follows: TGCAGTGCTAGCTTACTAGCGGGAGTCACTAATGAGCAGTTCTTC. Translating it yields CSASLLAGVTNEQFF.